The present TCR beta chain was sequenced within a study of blood T cells in healthy people across ages. CDR1 is LNHDA and CDR2 is SQIVND in the germline V gene (reference sequence). The CDR3 covers 15 residues. For the second PCR, which ran for roughly 7 to 11 cycles, a sample-barcoded 5' primer and a J-beta primer mix were used. TCRdb re-derived calls from the 5' RACE reads in MiXCR, one entry per CDR3 protein. The repertoire holds a few hundred thousand distinct CDR3 sequences, with about 52% as singletons. No fewer than 6 micrograms of total RNA were isolated from every sample. A word on this clonotype: Its antigen is still unknown. The junction departs from the called germline gene at one end, perhaps through a read error.

Overall study results and limits: Unsorted PBMCs prevented conclusive naive versus antigen-experienced comparison. TCR beta diversity per million T cells fell roughly linearly with age.

This sequence joins TRBV19 and TRBJ1-6; 7 bases fit TRBD1. This TCR derives from a man aged 60-69 years in good health. Sequences were obtained from blood. The CDR3 DNA follows: TGCGCCAGTAGTAAAAACAGGGGCGGCAATTCACCCCTCCACTTT. It specifies CASSKNRGGNSPLHF.